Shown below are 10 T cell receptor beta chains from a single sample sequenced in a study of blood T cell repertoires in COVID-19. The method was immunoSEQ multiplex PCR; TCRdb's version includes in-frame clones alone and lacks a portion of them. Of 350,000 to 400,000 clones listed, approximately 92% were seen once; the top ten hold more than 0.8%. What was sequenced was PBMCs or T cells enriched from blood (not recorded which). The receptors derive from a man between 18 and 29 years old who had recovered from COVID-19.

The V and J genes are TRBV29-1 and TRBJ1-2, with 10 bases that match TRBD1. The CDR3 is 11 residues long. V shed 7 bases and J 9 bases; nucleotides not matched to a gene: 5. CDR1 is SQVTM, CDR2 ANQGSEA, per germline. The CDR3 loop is CSADRGPSYTF. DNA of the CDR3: TGCAGCGCAGACAGGGGGCCGAGCTACACCTTC.

The CDR3 spells CASSNRGFQPQHF. The CDR3 nucleotides are TGTGCCAGCAGCAATCGGGGATTTCAGCCCCAGCATTTT. The rearrangement uses TRBV21-1 and TRBJ1-5. TRBV21-1 is an annotated pseudogene. The CDR3 has 13 amino acids.

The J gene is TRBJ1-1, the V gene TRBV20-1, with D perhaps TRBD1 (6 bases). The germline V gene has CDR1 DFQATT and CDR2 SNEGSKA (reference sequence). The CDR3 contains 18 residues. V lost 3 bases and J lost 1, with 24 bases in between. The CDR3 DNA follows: TGCAGTGCTAGTCCTCCCCAGGGGCAGGGCCTCGGGAACACTGAAGCTTTCTTT. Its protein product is CSASPPQGQGLGNTEAFF.

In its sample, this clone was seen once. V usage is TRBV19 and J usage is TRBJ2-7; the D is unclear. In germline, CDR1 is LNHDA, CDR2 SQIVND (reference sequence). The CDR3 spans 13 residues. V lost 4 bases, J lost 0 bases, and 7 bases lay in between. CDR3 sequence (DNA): TGTGCCAGTAGTACCTCCTTCTCCTACGAGCAGTACTTC. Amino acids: CASSTSFSYEQYF.

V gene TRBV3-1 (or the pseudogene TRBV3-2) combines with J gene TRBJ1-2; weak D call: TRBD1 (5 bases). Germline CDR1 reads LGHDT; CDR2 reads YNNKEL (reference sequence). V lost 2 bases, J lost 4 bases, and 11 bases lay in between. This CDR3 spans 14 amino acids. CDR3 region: CASSQIDSRYGYTF. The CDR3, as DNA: TGTGCCAGCAGCCAAATAGACAGCCGCTATGGCTACACCTTC.

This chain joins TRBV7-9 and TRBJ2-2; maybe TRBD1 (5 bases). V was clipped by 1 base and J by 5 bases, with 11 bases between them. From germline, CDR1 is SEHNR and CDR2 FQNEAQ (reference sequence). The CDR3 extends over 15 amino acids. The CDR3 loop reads CASSLVRASTGELFF. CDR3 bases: TGTGCCAGCAGCTTAGTCAGGGCGTCGACCGGGGAGCTGTTTTTT.

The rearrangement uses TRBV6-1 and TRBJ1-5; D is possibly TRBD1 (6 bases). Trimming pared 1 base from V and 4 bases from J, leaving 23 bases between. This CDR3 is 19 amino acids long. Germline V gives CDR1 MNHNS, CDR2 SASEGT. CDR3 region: CASSEVGAELRGWNQPQHF. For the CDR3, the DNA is TGTGCCAGCAGTGAAGTTGGGGCTGAACTTAGGGGGTGGAATCAGCCCCAGCATTTT.

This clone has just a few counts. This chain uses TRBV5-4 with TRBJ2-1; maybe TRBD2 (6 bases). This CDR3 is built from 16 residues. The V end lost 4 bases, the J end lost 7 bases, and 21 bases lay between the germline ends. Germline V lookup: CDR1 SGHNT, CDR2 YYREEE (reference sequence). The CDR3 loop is CASSPNPWRGGNEQFF. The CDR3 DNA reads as TGTGCCAGCAGCCCCAATCCTTGGAGGGGCGGGAATGAGCAGTTCTTC.

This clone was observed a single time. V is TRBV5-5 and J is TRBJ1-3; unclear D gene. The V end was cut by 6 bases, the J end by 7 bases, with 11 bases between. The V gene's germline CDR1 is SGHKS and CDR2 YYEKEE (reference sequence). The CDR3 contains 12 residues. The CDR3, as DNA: TGTGCCAGCAACCCCACCGGGAACACCATATATTTT. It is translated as CASNPTGNTIYF.

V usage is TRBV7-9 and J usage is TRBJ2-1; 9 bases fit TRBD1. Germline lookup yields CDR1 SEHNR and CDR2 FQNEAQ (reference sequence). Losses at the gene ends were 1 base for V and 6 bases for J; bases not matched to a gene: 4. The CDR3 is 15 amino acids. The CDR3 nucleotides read TGTGCCAGCAGCTTAGGGACAGGGGCGCGCAATGAGCAGTTCTTC. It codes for CASSLGTGARNEQFF.